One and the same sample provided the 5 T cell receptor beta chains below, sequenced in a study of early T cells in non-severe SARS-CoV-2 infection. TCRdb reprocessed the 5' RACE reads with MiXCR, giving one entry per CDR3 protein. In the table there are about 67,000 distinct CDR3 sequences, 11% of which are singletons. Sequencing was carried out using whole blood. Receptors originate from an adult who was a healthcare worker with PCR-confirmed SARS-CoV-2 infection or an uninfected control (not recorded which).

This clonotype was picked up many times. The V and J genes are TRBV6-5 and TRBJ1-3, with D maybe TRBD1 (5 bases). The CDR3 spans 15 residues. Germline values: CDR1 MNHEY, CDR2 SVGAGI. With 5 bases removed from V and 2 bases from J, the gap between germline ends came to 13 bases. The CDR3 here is CASSPGSATGNTIYF. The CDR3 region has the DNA TGTGCCAGCAGTCCAGGGTCAGCCACTGGAAACACCATATATTTT.

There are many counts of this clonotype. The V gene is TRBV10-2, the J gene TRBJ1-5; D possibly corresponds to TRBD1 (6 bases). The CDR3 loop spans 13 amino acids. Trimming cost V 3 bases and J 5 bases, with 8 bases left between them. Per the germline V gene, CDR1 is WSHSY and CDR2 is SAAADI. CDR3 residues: CASSERGDQPQHF. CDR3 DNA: TGCGCCAGCAGTGAAAGGGGGGATCAGCCCCAGCATTTT.

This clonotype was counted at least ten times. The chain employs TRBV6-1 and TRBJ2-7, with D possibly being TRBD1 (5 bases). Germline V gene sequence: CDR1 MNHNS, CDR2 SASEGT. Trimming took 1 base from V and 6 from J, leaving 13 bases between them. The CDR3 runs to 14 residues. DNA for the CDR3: TGTGCCAGCAGTGAAGGGGGCCCGTGGGGCGAGCAGTACTTC. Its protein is CASSEGGPWGEQYF.

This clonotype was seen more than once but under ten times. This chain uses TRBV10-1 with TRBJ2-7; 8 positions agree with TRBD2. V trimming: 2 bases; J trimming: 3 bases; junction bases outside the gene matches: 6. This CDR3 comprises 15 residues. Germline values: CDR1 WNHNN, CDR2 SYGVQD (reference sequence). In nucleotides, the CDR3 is TGCGCCAGCAGTGAGGGAGGACTAGCAGACTACGAGCAGTACTTC. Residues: CASSEGGLADYEQYF.

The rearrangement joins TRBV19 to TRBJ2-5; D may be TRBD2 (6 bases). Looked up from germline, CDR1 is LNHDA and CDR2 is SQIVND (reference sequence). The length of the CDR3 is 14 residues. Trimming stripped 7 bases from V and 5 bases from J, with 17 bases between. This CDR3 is CASTSGGTGETQYF. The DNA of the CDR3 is TGTGCCAGTACCTCCGGGGGAACTGGCGAGACCCAGTACTTC.